Following are 23 T cell receptor beta chains from one sample sequenced in a study of PD-L1 blockade in urothelial cancer. Profiled with immunoSEQ multiplex PCR; TCRdb holds only in-frame clones, not every one. The data contain about 17,000 clones, around 90% of them singletons. The specimen was PBMCs, collected around atezolizumab (anti-PD-L1) treatment. The source is a man aged 50 to 59 with urothelial cancer.

The rearrangement joins TRBV29-1 to TRBJ2-5, with D possibly matching TRBD2 (5 bases). Germline values: CDR1 SQVTM, CDR2 ANQGSEA. This CDR3 has 11 residues. V was cut by 6 bases and J by 3 bases, with 8 bases left in between. CDR3 coding DNA: TGCAGCGTATCCGGGGAAGAGACCCAGTACTTC. Protein sequence: CSVSGEETQYF.

The chain carries TRBV7-8 and TRBJ1-1; 7 positions match TRBD1. CDR1 and CDR2 (germline): SGHVS, FQNEAQ. The CDR3 consists of 14 residues. The V segment lost 4 bases and the J segment 5 bases; nucleotides outside the gene matches: 7. The DNA for the CDR3 is TGTGCCAGCAGCTGGGACAGCTCGGGGACTGAAGCTTTCTTT. Translation: CASSWDSSGTEAFF.

The table lists this clone with a count of one. The chain's CDR3 is CASSGARSGANVLTF. In DNA, the CDR3 is TGTGCCAGCAGTGGTGCCAGGTCTGGGGCCAACGTCCTGACTTTC. The V gene is TRBV2, the J gene TRBJ2-6; D remains ambiguous. The CDR3 covers 15 residues. Trimming pared 4 bases from V and 1 base from J, leaving 8 bases between. The germline CDR1 and CDR2 sequences are SNHLY and FYNNEI.

This chain connects TRBV18 to TRBJ2-7; possible D gene TRBD1, 6 bases. V was trimmed by 4 bases and J by 2 bases, leaving 12 bases between them. Germline CDR1 is KGHSH and CDR2 is LQKENI. CDR3 length: 14 residues. The CDR3 DNA reads as TGTGCCAGCTCACGGTCGGGACAACCCTACGAGCAGTACTTC. Its protein is CASSRSGQPYEQYF.

This clone was recorded only once. V is TRBV9 and J is TRBJ2-3, with 7 bases fitting TRBD2. This CDR3 contains 16 residues. Germline values: CDR1 SGDLS, CDR2 YYNGEE. V dropped 2 bases and J dropped 1; count of bases not matched to a gene: 7. This chain's CDR3 is CASSVNMAGGTDTQYF. In nucleotides, the CDR3 is TGTGCCAGCAGCGTTAATATGGCGGGAGGCACAGATACGCAGTATTTT.

The V call is TRBV5-1, the J call TRBJ2-3; D might be TRBD2 (6 bases). V shed 5 bases and J shed 2 bases, with 15 bases lying between them. CDR1 is SGHRS, CDR2 YFSETQ, per germline. CDR3 size: 15 residues. CDR3 amino acids: CASSGRGVSTDTQYF. CDR3 nucleotide sequence: TGCGCCAGCAGTGGGCGGGGAGTATCCACAGATACGCAGTATTTT. The full variable domain, rest sourced from reference TRBV5-1 and TRBJ2-3, is KAGVTQTPRYLIKTRGQQVTLSCSPISGHRSVSWYQQTPGQGLQFLFEYFSETQRNKGNFPGRFSGRQFSNSRSEMNVSTLELGDSALYLCASSGRGVSTDTQYFGPGTRLTVL.

The chain employs TRBV4-2 and TRBJ1-3; D call uncertain. The V end lost 0 bases, the J end lost 4 bases, and 13 bases lay between the germline ends. From germline, CDR1 is LGHNA and CDR2 YNFKEQ. CDR3 size: 16 residues. CDR3 region: CASSQDLRGVGNTIYF. CDR3 in DNA: TGTGCCAGCAGCCAAGATCTTCGCGGGGTCGGAAACACCATATATTTT.

The genes are TRBV6-4 and TRBJ2-3, with D tentatively TRBD2 (6 bases). The CDR3 spans 14 residues. Germline CDR1 is MRHNA and CDR2 is SNTAGT. V was clipped by 3 bases and J by 4 bases, with 11 bases between them. Here the CDR3 DNA reads TGTGCCAGCAGTGAGGGCGGGGCAGCAGATACGCAGTATTTT. Protein: CASSEGGAADTQYF.

V is TRBV7-9 and J is TRBJ2-5; possibly TRBD1 for D (5 bases). Germline assignment: CDR1 SEHNR and CDR2 FQNEAQ (reference sequence). V shed 5 bases and J shed 7 bases, with 14 bases lying between them. The CDR3 loop spans 13 amino acids. The CDR3 reads CASSKQAPGTQYF. CDR3 nucleotides: TGTGCCAGCAGCAAACAGGCCCCGGGGACCCAGTACTTC.

This rearrangement joins TRBV15 to TRBJ1-3; D not certain. This CDR3 region has 14 residues. Germline CDR1 LNHNV, CDR2 YYDKDF (reference sequence). Trimming took off 1 base at V and 0 bases at J, with 4 bases between the two ends. In nucleotides, the CDR3 is TGTGCCACCAGCAGAGCCCACTCTGGAAACACCATATATTTT. This translates into CATSRAHSGNTIYF.

The gene calls are TRBV7-3 and TRBJ1-2, with a possible D match to TRBD1 (6 bases). The CDR3 spans 13 residues. Trimming took 0 bases from V and 6 from J, leaving 8 bases between them. Germline V gene data show CDR1 as SGHTA and CDR2 as FQGTGA. The CDR3 nucleotides are TGTGCCAGCAGCTTAACGCAGGGGAATGGCTACACCTTC. It codes for CASSLTQGNGYTF. Looking up the rest from reference TRBV7-3 and TRBJ1-2 gives the full variable domain: GAGVSQTPSNKVTEKGKYVELRCDPISGHTALYWYRQSLGQGPEFLIYFQGTGAADDSGLPNDRFFAVRPEGSVSTLKIQRTERGDSAVYLCASSLTQGNGYTFGSGTRLTVV.

This clone has just one count. This chain links TRBV7-8 with TRBJ2-7, with TRBD1 matching over 7 bases. Germline V gene data show CDR1 as SGHVS and CDR2 as FQNEAQ. Losses at the gene ends were 1 base for V and 0 bases for J; bases not matched to a gene: 3. CDR3 length equals 15 residues. This CDR3 is CASSLEGTVSYEQYF. As DNA, the CDR3 is TGTGCCAGCAGCTTAGAGGGGACAGTCTCCTACGAGCAGTACTTC. The whole variable domain, remainder taken from reference TRBV7-8 and TRBJ2-7, is GAGVSQSPRYKVAKRGQDVALRCDPISGHVSLFWYQQALGQGPEFLTYFQNEAQLDKSGLPSDRFFAERPEGSVSTLKIQRTQQEDSAVYLCASSLEGTVSYEQYFGPGTRLTVT.

V usage is TRBV5-1 and J usage is TRBJ2-3; the match to TRBD2 covers 8 bases. The V segment lost 4 bases and the J segment 4 bases; nucleotides outside the gene matches: 17. Germline CDR1 SGHRS, CDR2 YFSETQ. This CDR3 comprises 18 residues. CDR3 amino acids: CASSGGGAAGVPADTQYF. DNA for the CDR3: TGCGCCAGCAGCGGGGGAGGGGCAGCGGGAGTTCCCGCAGATACGCAGTATTTT. The entire variable domain, with the rest obtained from reference TRBV5-1 and TRBJ2-3, is as follows: KAGVTQTPRYLIKTRGQQVTLSCSPISGHRSVSWYQQTPGQGLQFLFEYFSETQRNKGNFPGRFSGRQFSNSRSEMNVSTLELGDSALYLCASSGGGAAGVPADTQYFGPGTRLTVL.

Here the CDR3 DNA reads TGTGCCAGCAGCCAGTCAGGGAATAATTCACCCCTCCACTTT. It is translated as CASSQSGNNSPLHF. The chain has TRBV14 and TRBJ1-6; D possibly corresponds to TRBD1 (5 bases). Germline V gene data show CDR1 as SGHDN and CDR2 as FVKESK. The CDR3 runs to 14 residues. V lost 3 bases, J lost 5 bases, and 8 bases lay in between.

This clone has just one count. The J gene is TRBJ2-5, the V gene TRBV7-2; 7 positions match TRBD2. The germline V gene encodes CDR1 SGHTA and CDR2 FQGNSA. V lost 5 bases, J lost 5 bases, and 14 bases stayed unmatched. The CDR3 runs 16 residues. DNA of the CDR3: TGTGCCAGCAGCCGGGACCCGCAGGGAGGGACGGAGACCCAGTACTTC. This translates into CASSRDPQGGTETQYF.

The chain employs TRBV11-2 and TRBJ1-5, with 7 bases aligning to TRBD1. This CDR3 comprises 17 residues. V lost 5 bases, J lost 3 bases, and 13 bases stayed unmatched. CDR1 is SGHAT, CDR2 FQNNGV, per germline. The CDR3 nucleotides read TGTGCCAGCAGCCCCGAGGGGGCTCCCCGGGACAATCAGCCCCAGCATTTT. Translation: CASSPEGAPRDNQPQHF.

The chain couples TRBV7-8 to TRBJ2-7, with TRBD1 identical over 8 bases. The CDR3 is 17 amino acids. After removal of 1 base from V and 3 bases from J, the junction contained 11 bases not matched to a gene. The germline V gene encodes CDR1 SGHVS and CDR2 FQNEAQ. The CDR3 DNA reads TGTGCCAGCAGCTTAGAAGGGCCGGGGACAGGCTTCTACGAGCAGTACTTC. Translated: CASSLEGPGTGFYEQYF.

This chain uses TRBV10-2 with TRBJ2-5, with D tentatively TRBD1 (5 bases). Germline CDR1 WSHSY, CDR2 SAAADI. V was trimmed by 3 bases and J by 9 bases, leaving 14 bases between them. This CDR3 contains 13 residues. Written as DNA, the CDR3 is TGCGCCAGCAGTGATCGACAGCCCTTGTCCCAGTACTTC. Amino acid sequence: CASSDRQPLSQYF.

The chain combines TRBV29-1 with TRBJ2-7, with unresolved D. Trimming took off 5 bases at V and 7 bases at J, with 15 bases between the two ends. Germline lookup yields CDR1 SQVTM and CDR2 ANQGSEA. The CDR3 is 12 amino acids. The CDR3 nucleotides read TGCAGCGTTTTGGTCCCCGGGTCGGAGCAGTACTTC. Translating gives CSVLVPGSEQYF.

The chain employs TRBV25-1 and TRBJ2-1, with 10 bases identical to TRBD2. CDR3 length: 14 residues. With V trimmed by 7 bases and J by 8 bases, 8 bases remained unmatched. Looked up from germline, CDR1 is MGHDK and CDR2 is SYGVNS. CDR3 region: CASNGGLASDEQFF. In nucleotides, the CDR3 is TGTGCCAGCAATGGGGGACTAGCGTCTGATGAGCAGTTCTTC.

This clone is categorized as medium-sized. The chain uses TRBV5-6 and TRBJ1-1; D uncertain. Germline V lookup: CDR1 SGHDT, CDR2 YYEEEE. The CDR3 length is 11 residues. Trimming took off 4 bases at V and 6 bases at J, with 7 bases between the two ends. CDR3 in amino acids: CASSADSEAFF. The CDR3 DNA is TGTGCCAGCAGCGCAGACTCTGAAGCTTTCTTT.

V and J are TRBV5-1 and TRBJ2-7, with TRBD1 as a possible D gene (5 bases). This CDR3 has 15 residues. With 0 bases removed from V and 5 bases from J, the gap between germline ends came to 15 bases. Germline lookup yields CDR1 SGHRS and CDR2 YFSETQ. CDR3: CASSLGAGNGHEQYF. The CDR3 DNA follows: TGCGCCAGCAGCTTGGGGGCAGGGAACGGTCACGAGCAGTACTTC. Complete variable domain (other parts from reference TRBV5-1 and TRBJ2-7): KAGVTQTPRYLIKTRGQQVTLSCSPISGHRSVSWYQQTPGQGLQFLFEYFSETQRNKGNFPGRFSGRQFSNSRSEMNVSTLELGDSALYLCASSLGAGNGHEQYFGPGTRLTVT.

The chain employs TRBV5-1 and TRBJ2-3; D is uncertain. This CDR3 is built from 14 residues. CDR1 and CDR2 (germline): SGHRS, YFSETQ. Trimming removed 0 bases at V and 6 bases at J, with 11 bases between. CDR3 protein: CASSLGLRSDTQYF. CDR3 DNA: TGCGCCAGCAGCTTGGGACTTCGAAGCGATACGCAGTATTTT.